These 26 T cell receptor beta chains were sequenced from one sample in a study of breast tumors, draining lymph nodes, adjacent tissues. A single record per CDR3 protein comes from TCRdb applying MiXCR to the multiplex PCR reads. The table has hundreds of thousands of distinct CDR3 sequences, 32% seen once; the top ten hold approximately 1.4%. The lymph nodes were axillary draining lymph nodes from breast cancer patients. The sequenced sample was axillary lymph node tissue. All receptors come from a female donor with breast cancer. Some clones in this sample may be carry-over from other donors' samples.

This clonotype appeared a few times. The CDR3 does not close with the conserved phenylalanine or tryptophan, likely indicating a read error. The rearrangement joins TRBV5-4 to TRBJ2-3; D is ambiguous. Trimming left V 0 bases short and J 2 bases short, with 16 bases between. The germline V gene encodes CDR1 SGHNT and CDR2 YYREEE (reference sequence). The CDR3 spans 17 residues. CDR3: CASSLDSSGSYTDTQYL. In nucleotides, the CDR3 is TGTGCCAGCAGCTTGGACTCTTCTGGCTCATACACAGATACGCAGTATCTT.

In this sample, this clonotype turned up many times. The chain uses TRBV7-8 and TRBJ2-4; D is ambiguous. The CDR3 has 12 amino acids. Trimming took 5 bases from V and 9 from J, leaving 11 bases between them. Germline loops: CDR1 SGHVS, CDR2 FQNEAQ. The CDR3 is CASSPQGGIQYF. In DNA, the CDR3 is TGTGCCAGCAGCCCCCAAGGTGGCATTCAGTACTTC.

This clonotype was seen only a few times. This may be a read error: a much more frequent sequence differs by one nucleotide. As the CDR3 is not closed by the conserved phenylalanine or tryptophan, this likely results from a read error. The chain is built from TRBV7-6 and TRBJ2-5; TRBD1 aligns across 8 bases. CDR3 size: 14 residues. Germline assignment: CDR1 SGHVS and CDR2 FNYEAQ. Unmatched junction bases numbered 3, after V lost 5 bases and J lost 1 base. The chain's CDR3 is CASSLGQGQETQYL. Here the CDR3 DNA reads TGTGCCAGCAGCCTCGGACAGGGCCAAGAGACCCAGTACCTC.

This clonotype was observed a handful of times. The CDR3 loop is CASTLPGQGNTEAFF. Written as DNA, the CDR3 is TGTGCCAGCACGCTCCCGGGACAGGGGAACACTGAAGCTTTCTTT. The chain couples TRBV2 to TRBJ1-1; 9 bases line up with TRBD1. The germline gives CDR1 SNHLY, CDR2 FYNNEI. Germline trimming cut 7 bases from V and 1 base from J; bases unmatched to any gene: 7. The CDR3 loop spans 15 amino acids. Full variable domain (missing parts from reference TRBV2 and TRBJ1-1): EPEVTQTPSHQVTQMGQEVILRCVPISNHLYFYWYRQILGQKVEFLVSFYNNEISEKSEIFDDQFSVERPDGSNFTLKIRSTKLEDSAMYFCASTLPGQGNTEAFFGQGTRLTVV.

This clonotype has only a few counts. A read error is possible here, since a much larger clone lies one base away. This chain connects TRBV7-8 to TRBJ2-5; D not certain. This CDR3 is built from 15 residues. Germline assignment: CDR1 SGHVS and CDR2 FQNEAQ. The CDR3 reads CASSRDHSSGETQHF. CDR3 bases: TGTGCCAGCAGCCGAGACCACAGCTCCGGAGAGACCCAGCACTTC.

This clonotype has ten or more counts. The V call is TRBV7-9, the J call TRBJ2-2, with D tentatively TRBD2 (6 bases). The CDR3 length is 15 residues. The V and J ends lost 5 bases and 9 bases respectively, with 19 bases between them. The germline gives CDR1 SEHNR, CDR2 FQNEAQ (reference sequence). CDR3 loop: CASSLLAGPPRELFF. The CDR3 DNA is TGTGCCAGCAGCCTCCTGGCGGGACCCCCCCGGGAGCTGTTTTTT.

This clonotype showed up many times. The chain recombines TRBV7-2 with TRBJ2-1; 8 bases are a match to TRBD2. Losses at the gene ends were 4 bases for V and 0 bases for J; bases not matched to a gene: 11. Germline CDR1 reads SGHTA; CDR2 reads FQGNSA. This CDR3 has 18 amino acids. CDR3 in DNA: TGTGCCAGCAGCTCCCTCGGACTAGCTGCTAGCTCCTACAATGAGCAGTTCTTC. Residues: CASSSLGLAASSYNEQFF.

The count of this clonotype is one. Its ends do not fully match the called genes, so a read error is possible. This sequence joins TRBV5-1 and TRBJ2-2; D perhaps matches TRBD1 (6 bases). This CDR3 region has 13 residues. The germline V gene has CDR1 SGHRS and CDR2 YFSETQ. CDR3: CASGQGQAGDLFF. The DNA for the CDR3 is TGCGCCAGCGGTCAGGGGCAGGCCGGGGACCTGTTTTTT. The full variable domain, in which reference TRBV5-1 and TRBJ2-2 provide the parts outside the CDR3, is KAGVTQTPRYLIKTRGQQVTLSCSPISGHRSVSWYQQTPGQGLQFLFEYFSETQRNKGNFPGRFSGRQFSNSRSEMNVSTLELGDSALYLCASGQGQAGDLFFGEGSRLTVL.

This sequence joins TRBV7-8 and TRBJ1-1, with D perhaps TRBD1 (5 bases). The CDR3 totals 14 residues. The ends were cut back, 5 bases at V and 5 bases at J, with 15 bases in the middle. Germline values: CDR1 SGHVS, CDR2 FQNEAQ. This CDR3 reads CASSQRLGGTEAFF. The CDR3 region has the DNA TGTGCCAGCAGCCAAAGATTGGGGGGGACTGAAGCTTTCTTT. Combining the CDR3 with reference TRBV7-8 and TRBJ1-1 gives the whole variable domain GAGVSQSPRYKVAKRGQDVALRCDPISGHVSLFWYQQALGQGPEFLTYFQNEAQLDKSGLPSDRFFAERPEGSVSTLKIQRTQQEDSAVYLCASSQRLGGTEAFFGQGTRLTVV.

The V and J genes are TRBV12-3 or TRBV12-4 and TRBJ2-6; 8 bases align to TRBD2. Trimming at V came to 0 bases and at J to 1 base, leaving 5 bases not matched to a gene. The CDR3 length is 18 residues. CDR3 sequence (DNA): TGTGCCAGCAGTTTAGCAGGCGGGGGGTATTCTGGGGCCAACGTCCTGACTTTC. Protein product: CASSLAGGGYSGANVLTF.

This clonotype was counted many times. This sequence joins TRBV4-1 and TRBJ2-7, with a possible D match to TRBD1 (6 bases). The CDR3 has 15 residues. Germline V gene data show CDR1 as MGHRA and CDR2 as YSYEKL. V was clipped by 0 bases and J by 3 bases, with 12 bases between them. The CDR3 DNA follows: TGCGCCAGCAGCCAAGATCAGAGAGGGGGCTACGAGCAGTACTTC. Its translation is CASSQDQRGGYEQYF.

This clonotype appeared a few times. This may be a read error, as it is one base from a much larger clone. The chain employs TRBV20-1 and TRBJ2-1; TRBD1 matches 9 bases. CDR3 size: 14 residues. The germline CDR1 and CDR2 sequences are DFQATT and SNEGSKA (reference sequence). CDR3 region: CSAHRDREFNERFF. In DNA form, the CDR3 reads TGCAGTGCACACCGGGACAGGGAATTCAATGAGCGGTTCTTC.

The genes are TRBV12-3 or TRBV12-4 and TRBJ1-5, with D uncertain. The V end lost 6 bases, the J end lost 10 bases, and 19 bases lay between the germline ends. The CDR3 runs 14 residues. The CDR3 is CASSRQAADSPQHF. For the CDR3, the DNA is TGTGCCAGCAGCCGCCAGGCCGCCGATTCACCCCAGCATTTT.

The chain joins TRBV20-1 to TRBJ1-1; D call uncertain. V was cut by 6 bases and J by 9 bases, with 11 bases left in between. Per germline, CDR1 DFQATT and CDR2 SNEGSKA (reference sequence). The CDR3 loop spans 10 amino acids. CDR3 protein: CSASDGKAFF. Here the CDR3 DNA reads TGCAGTGCCTCAGACGGAAAAGCTTTCTTT.

This clonotype was seen many times. V gene TRBV6-2 or TRBV6-3 combines with J gene TRBJ1-6; D is possibly TRBD1 (5 bases). Germline CDR1 reads MNHEY; CDR2 reads SVGEGT. CDR3 length: 14 amino acids. The V end was cut by 0 bases, the J end by 10 bases, with 10 bases between. The CDR3 DNA follows: TGTGCCAGCAGTTACTCTGGGGGAACATCACCCCTCCACTTT. Translated: CASSYSGGTSPLHF.

Many counts were recorded for this clonotype. This chain links TRBV5-8 with TRBJ2-7; tentatively, D is TRBD2 (7 bases). The CDR3 covers 12 residues. Trimming took 3 bases from V and 6 from J, leaving 10 bases between them. CDR1 is SGHTS, CDR2 YDEGEE, per germline. The DNA for the CDR3 is TGTGCCAGCAGCTGGGGGGGGGCCGAGCAGTACTTC. Its translation is CASSWGGAEQYF.

This rearrangement joins TRBV3-1 to TRBJ1-3, with a possible D match to TRBD1 (5 bases). V was pared by 8 bases and J by 0 bases, with 26 bases between. This CDR3 is 19 amino acids long. The germline V gene has CDR1 LGHDT and CDR2 YNNKEL (reference sequence). This CDR3 is CASPAKRVKTGDSGNTIYF. Written as DNA, the CDR3 is TGTGCCAGCCCAGCCAAGAGGGTAAAGACGGGGGACTCTGGAAACACCATATATTTT.

The V and J genes are TRBV27 and TRBJ1-1; 9 bases match TRBD1. Germline CDR1 is MNHEY and CDR2 is SMNVEV (reference sequence). This CDR3 region has 15 residues. The ends lost 5 bases at V and 4 bases at J; junction bases unmatched: 8. The CDR3 DNA is TGTGCCAGCAGTGCCGCTACAGGGGGCGGCACTGAAGCTTTCTTT. As protein: CASSAATGGGTEAFF.

The chain recombines TRBV20-1 with TRBJ2-3; perhaps TRBD2 as D (6 bases). Trimming took 2 bases from V and 0 from J, leaving 9 bases between them. Germline lookup yields CDR1 DFQATT and CDR2 SNEGSKA (reference sequence). This CDR3 spans 14 amino acids. CDR3 amino acids: CSARTGTSTDTQYF. CDR3 DNA sequence: TGCAGTGCTAGAACCGGGACTAGCACAGATACGCAGTATTTT.

With regard to this clonotype: With a much larger clone just one base away, this may be a read error. The chain joins TRBV12-3 or TRBV12-4 to TRBJ2-1, with 9 bases identical to TRBD2. V dropped 10 bases and J dropped 7; count of bases not matched to a gene: 11. The CDR3 loop spans 14 amino acids. The CDR3 DNA is TGTGCCAACAGGGCGGGACTAGCCGGAAATGAGCAGTTCTTC. This encodes CANRAGLAGNEQFF.

Many counts were recorded for this clonotype. V usage is TRBV11-1 and J usage is TRBJ2-2; TRBD2 matches 9 bases. The junction had 4 bases not matched to a gene; V was cut back by 1 base and J by 7 bases. The V gene's germline CDR1 is SGHAT and CDR2 FQDESV (reference sequence). The CDR3 covers 15 residues. The CDR3 here is CASSLVSGSRGELFF. Written as DNA, the CDR3 is TGTGCCAGCAGCTTAGTTAGCGGGAGCCGCGGGGAGCTGTTTTTT.

There are many counts of this clonotype. The J gene is TRBJ1-2, the V gene TRBV7-2; 9 bases match TRBD1. The CDR3 contains 14 residues. Germline V lookup: CDR1 SGHTA, CDR2 FQGNSA. V gave up 4 bases and J gave up 4 bases; unmatched junction bases: 4. CDR3: CASSSGQGTYGYTF. The DNA for the CDR3 is TGTGCCAGCAGCTCGGGACAGGGAACCTATGGCTACACCTTC.

CDR3 coding DNA: TGTGCCACCCGGACAGGGGGCGGAAACATTCAGTACTTC. This gives the protein CATRTGGGNIQYF. V is TRBV28 and J is TRBJ2-4, with 11 positions matching TRBD1. CDR1 MDHEN and CDR2 SYDVKM come from the germline V gene. This CDR3 spans 13 amino acids. The junction had 5 bases not matched to a gene; V was cut back by 10 bases and J by 6 bases.

CDR3 region: CAISDHFYEQYF. CDR3 sequence (DNA): TGTGCCATCAGTGATCATTTTTACGAGCAGTACTTC. The chain links TRBV10-3 to TRBJ2-7; D call uncertain. Germline CDR1 reads ENHRY; CDR2 reads SYGVKD. Trimming took off 3 bases at V and 4 bases at J, with 7 bases between the two ends. The CDR3 totals 12 residues.

This clonotype was seen repeatedly, ten times or more. The chain links TRBV7-9 to TRBJ2-1; D remains ambiguous. Germline V gene data show CDR1 as SEHNR and CDR2 as FQNEAQ (reference sequence). This CDR3 is 16 amino acids long. V shed 7 bases and J shed 0 bases, with 16 bases lying between them. CDR3 bases: TGTGCCAGCACCTCCAAGGCTCTAAGCTCCTACAATGAGCAGTTCTTC. This translates into CASTSKALSSYNEQFF.

This clonotype was seen repeatedly, ten times or more. The J gene is TRBJ1-2, the V gene TRBV4-1; D is perhaps TRBD1 (5 bases). CDR3 size: 20 residues. V lost 2 bases and J lost 0, with 25 bases in between. Germline V gives CDR1 MGHRA, CDR2 YSYEKL. In nucleotides, the CDR3 is TGCGCCAGCAGCCAACAGCCCCGACGAGGGACCCACCTTTCTAACTATGGCTACACCTTC. Residues: CASSQQPRRGTHLSNYGYTF.